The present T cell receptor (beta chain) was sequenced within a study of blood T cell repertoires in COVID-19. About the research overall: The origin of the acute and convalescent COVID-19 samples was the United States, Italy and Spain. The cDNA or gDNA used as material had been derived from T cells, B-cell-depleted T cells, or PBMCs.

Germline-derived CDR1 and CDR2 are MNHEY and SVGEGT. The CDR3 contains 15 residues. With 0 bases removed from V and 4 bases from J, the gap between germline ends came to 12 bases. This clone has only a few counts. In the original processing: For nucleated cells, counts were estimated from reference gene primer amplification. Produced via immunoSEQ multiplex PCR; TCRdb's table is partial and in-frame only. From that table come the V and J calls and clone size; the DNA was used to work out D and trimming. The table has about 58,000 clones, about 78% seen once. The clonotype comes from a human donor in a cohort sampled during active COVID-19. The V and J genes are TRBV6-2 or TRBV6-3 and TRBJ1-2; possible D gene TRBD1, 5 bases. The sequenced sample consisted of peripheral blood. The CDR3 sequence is CASSYSTEPTYGYTF. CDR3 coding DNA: TGTGCCAGCAGTTACTCGACAGAGCCAACCTATGGCTACACCTTC.